This record looks at one T cell receptor beta chain sequence and its context. Its matching antigen is unknown. The junction differs from germline at one of its ends, possibly a read error. The sample comes from a study of T cell repertoires in cytomegalovirus infection. The study, taken as a whole, reports: Public TCR beta family frequency separated CMV-and-HLA carriers, including in an independent cohort.

From germline, CDR1 is MNHEY and CDR2 SMNVEV (reference sequence). CDR3 length: 12 amino acids. TCRdb ran MiXCR on the reads and lists one entry per CDR3 protein. The top ten hold 13% of the sample, which has some 940,000 distinct CDR3 sequences, approximately 31% seen once. The gene calls are TRBV27 and TRBJ1-2; tentatively, D is TRBD1 (5 bases). Sequencing used cultured CD8+ T cells from PBMCs, obtained from culture after CMV antigen stimulation. The TCR originated in a human donor in good health (CMV status not recorded). Some clones in this sample may be carry-over from other donors' samples. CDR3 loop: CANSSGSNGYTF. The DNA for the CDR3 is TGTGCCAACAGTTCAGGGAGCAATGGCTACACCTTC.